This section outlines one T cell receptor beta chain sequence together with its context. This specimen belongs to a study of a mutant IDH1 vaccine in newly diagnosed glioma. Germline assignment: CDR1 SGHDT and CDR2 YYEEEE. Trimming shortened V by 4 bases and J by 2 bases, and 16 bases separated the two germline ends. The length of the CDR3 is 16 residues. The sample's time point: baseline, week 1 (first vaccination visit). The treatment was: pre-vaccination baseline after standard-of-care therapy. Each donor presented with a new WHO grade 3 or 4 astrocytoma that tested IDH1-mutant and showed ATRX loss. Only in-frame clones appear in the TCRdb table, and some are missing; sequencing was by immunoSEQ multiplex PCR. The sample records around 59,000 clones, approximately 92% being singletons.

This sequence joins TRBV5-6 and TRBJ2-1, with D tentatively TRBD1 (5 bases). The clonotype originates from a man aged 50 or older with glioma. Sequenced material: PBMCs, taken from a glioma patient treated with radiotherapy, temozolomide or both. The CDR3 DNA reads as TGTGCCAGCAGCCAAGACGTTGGGGCAACCTACAATGAGCAGTTCTTC. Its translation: CASSQDVGATYNEQFF.